This TCR beta chain was obtained from a study of blood T cell repertoires in COVID-19. Study in general: Acute-phase and convalescent COVID-19 samples originated in the United States, Italy and Spain. T cells, B-cell-depleted T cells, or PBMCs provided the cDNA or gDNA that served as material.

This CDR3 has 13 residues. The germline V gene has CDR1 SGHVS and CDR2 FQNEAQ. V was clipped by 2 bases and J by 2 bases, with 6 bases between them. Using immunoSEQ multiplex PCR, the repertoire was profiled, and TCRdb retains in-frame clones only, with some absent. The data show about 66,000 clones, with approximately 80% seen just once and roughly 6.7% held by the top ten. This receptor was identified in a man between 60 and 70 years old with acute or convalescent COVID-19. The rearrangement links TRBV7-8 to TRBJ1-1; D is undetermined. The sample was peripheral blood. CDR3 sequence reads: CASSLRGNTEAFF. The DNA for the CDR3 is TGTGCCAGCAGCTTACGGGGAAACACTGAAGCTTTCTTT.